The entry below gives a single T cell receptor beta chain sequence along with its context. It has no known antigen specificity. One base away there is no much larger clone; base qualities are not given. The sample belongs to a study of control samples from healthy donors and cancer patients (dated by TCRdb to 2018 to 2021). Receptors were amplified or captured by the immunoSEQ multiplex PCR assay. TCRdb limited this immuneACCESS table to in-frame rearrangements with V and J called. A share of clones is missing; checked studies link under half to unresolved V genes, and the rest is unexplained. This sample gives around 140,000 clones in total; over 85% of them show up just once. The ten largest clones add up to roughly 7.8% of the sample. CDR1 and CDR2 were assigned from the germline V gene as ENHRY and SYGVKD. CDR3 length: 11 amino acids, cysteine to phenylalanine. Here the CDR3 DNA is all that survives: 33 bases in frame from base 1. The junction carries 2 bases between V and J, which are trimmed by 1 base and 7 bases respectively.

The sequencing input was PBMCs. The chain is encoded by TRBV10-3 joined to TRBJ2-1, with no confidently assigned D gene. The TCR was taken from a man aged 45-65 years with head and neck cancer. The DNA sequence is TGTGCCATCAGTGAGTTGAATGAGCAGTTCTTC. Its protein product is CAISELNEQFF.